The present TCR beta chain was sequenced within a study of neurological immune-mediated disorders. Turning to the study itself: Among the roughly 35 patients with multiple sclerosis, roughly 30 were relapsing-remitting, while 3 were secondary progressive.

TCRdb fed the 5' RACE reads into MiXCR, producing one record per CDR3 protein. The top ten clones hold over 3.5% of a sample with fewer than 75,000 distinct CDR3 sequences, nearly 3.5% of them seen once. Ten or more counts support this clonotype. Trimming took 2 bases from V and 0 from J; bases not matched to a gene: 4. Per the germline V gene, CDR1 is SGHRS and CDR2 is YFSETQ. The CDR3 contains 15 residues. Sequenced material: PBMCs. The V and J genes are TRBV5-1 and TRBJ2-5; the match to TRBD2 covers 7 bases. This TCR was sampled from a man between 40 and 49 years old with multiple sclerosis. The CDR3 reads CASSLSSGYQETQYF. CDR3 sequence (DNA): TGCGCCAGCAGCTTAAGTAGCGGGTACCAAGAGACCCAGTACTTC.